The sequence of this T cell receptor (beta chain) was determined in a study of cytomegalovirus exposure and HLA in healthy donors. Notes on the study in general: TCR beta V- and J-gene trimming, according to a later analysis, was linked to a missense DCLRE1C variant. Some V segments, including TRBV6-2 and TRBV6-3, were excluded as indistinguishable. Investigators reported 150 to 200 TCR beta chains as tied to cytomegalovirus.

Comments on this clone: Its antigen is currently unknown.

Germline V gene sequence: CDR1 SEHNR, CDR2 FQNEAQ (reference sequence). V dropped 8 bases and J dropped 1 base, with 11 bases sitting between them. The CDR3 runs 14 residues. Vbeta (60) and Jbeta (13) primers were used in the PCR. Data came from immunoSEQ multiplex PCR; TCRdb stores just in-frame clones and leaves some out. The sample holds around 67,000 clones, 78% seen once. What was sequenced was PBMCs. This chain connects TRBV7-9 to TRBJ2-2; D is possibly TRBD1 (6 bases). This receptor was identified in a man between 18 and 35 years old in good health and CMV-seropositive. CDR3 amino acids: CASSDRLNTGELFF. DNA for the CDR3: TGTGCCAGCTCAGACAGGTTGAACACCGGGGAGCTGTTTTTT. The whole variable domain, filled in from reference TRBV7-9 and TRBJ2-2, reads DTGVSQNPRHKITKRGQNVTFRCDPISEHNRLYWYRQTLGQGPEFLTYFQNEAQLEKSRLLSDRFSAERPKGSFSTLEIQRTEQGDSAMYLCASSDRLNTGELFFGEGSRLTVL.